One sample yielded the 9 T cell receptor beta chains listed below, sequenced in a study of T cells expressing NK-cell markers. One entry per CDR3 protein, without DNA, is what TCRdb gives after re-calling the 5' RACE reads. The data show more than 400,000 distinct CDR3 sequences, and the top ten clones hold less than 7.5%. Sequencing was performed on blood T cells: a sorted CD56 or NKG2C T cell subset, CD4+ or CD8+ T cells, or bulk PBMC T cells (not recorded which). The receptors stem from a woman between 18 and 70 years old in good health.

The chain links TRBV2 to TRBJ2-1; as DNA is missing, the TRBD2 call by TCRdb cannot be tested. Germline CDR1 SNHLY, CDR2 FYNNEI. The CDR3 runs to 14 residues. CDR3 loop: CASSGLAIANEQFF.

The CDR3 is CASSPATGSYNSPLHF. This rearrangement joins TRBV4-3 to TRBJ1-6; TCRdb indicates TRBD1, and absent DNA this call remains unverified. The germline gives CDR1 LGHNA, CDR2 YSLEER. The CDR3 contains 16 residues.

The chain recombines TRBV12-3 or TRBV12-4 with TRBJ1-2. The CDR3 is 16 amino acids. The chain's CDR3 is CASSPGEGTDNYGYTF.

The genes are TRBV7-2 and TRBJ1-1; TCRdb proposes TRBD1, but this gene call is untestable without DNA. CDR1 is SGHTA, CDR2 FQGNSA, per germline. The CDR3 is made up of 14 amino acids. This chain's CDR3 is CASSLARGNTEAFF.

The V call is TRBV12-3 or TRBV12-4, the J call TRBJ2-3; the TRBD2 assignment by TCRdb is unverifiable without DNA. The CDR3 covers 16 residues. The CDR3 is CASAALESDPWDTQYF.

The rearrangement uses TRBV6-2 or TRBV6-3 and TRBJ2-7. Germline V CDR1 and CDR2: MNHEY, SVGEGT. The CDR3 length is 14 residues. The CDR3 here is CASKRGSGSYEQYF.

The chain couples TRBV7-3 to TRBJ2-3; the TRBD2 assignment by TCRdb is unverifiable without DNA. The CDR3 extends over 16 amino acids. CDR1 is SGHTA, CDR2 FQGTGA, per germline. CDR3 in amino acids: CASSPSGLRGTDTQYF.

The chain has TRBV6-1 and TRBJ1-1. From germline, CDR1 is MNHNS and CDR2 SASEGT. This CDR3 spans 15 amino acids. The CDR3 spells CASIYPYGEDTEAFF.

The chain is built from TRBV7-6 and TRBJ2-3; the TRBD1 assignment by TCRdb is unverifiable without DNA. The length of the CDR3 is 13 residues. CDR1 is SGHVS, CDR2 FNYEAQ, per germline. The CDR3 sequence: CASQGSGPDTQYF. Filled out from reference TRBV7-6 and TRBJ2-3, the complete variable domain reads GAGVSQSPRYKVTKRGQDVALRCDPISGHVSLYWYRQALGQGPEFLTYFNYEAQQDKSGLPNDRFSAERPEGSISTLTIQRTEQRDSAMYRCASQGSGPDTQYFGPGTRLTVL.